This T cell receptor (beta chain) is drawn from a study of OX40 agonist ivuxolimab in advanced cancers. Study background: The mean age was approximately 60 years, ranging from roughly 23 to 80, with about four fifths of participants male. Of the patients, three showed partial responses, one with hepatocellular carcinoma and two with cutaneous melanoma.

Overall study results and limits: CD4+ and CD8+ T cells in blood underwent clonal expansion by week 6 at 0.1 to 3.0 mg/kg.

Assay: immunoSEQ multiplex PCR; the TCRdb copy retains only in-frame clones and omits some. The sample lists some 78,000 clones, around 83% seen once, with just under 1% in the top ten. Comment on this clone: No antigen is known for it.

CDR1 is SGHRS and CDR2 is YFSETQ in the germline V gene. The CDR3 has 14 amino acids. V shed 2 bases, J shed 4 bases, and the junction held 2 bases outside the gene matches. The chain links TRBV5-1 to TRBJ2-1; 8 nucleotides align to TRBD2. Specimen: CD4+ or CD8+ T cells sorted from blood, collected in a trial of the OX40 agonist ivuxolimab. The receptor comes from an adult with an advanced solid tumor such as melanoma, head and neck, liver or kidney cancer. Here the CDR3 DNA reads TGCGCCAGCAGCTTTGCTAGCGGGTACAATGAGCAGTTCTTC. This translates into CASSFASGYNEQFF.